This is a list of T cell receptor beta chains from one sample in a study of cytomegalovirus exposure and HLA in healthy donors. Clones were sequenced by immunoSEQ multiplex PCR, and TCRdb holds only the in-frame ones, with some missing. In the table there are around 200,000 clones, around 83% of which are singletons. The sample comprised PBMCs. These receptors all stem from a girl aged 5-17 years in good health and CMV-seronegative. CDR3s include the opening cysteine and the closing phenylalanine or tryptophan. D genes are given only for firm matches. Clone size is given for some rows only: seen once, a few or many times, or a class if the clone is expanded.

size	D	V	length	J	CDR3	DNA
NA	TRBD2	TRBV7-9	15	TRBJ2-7	CASSLPSGGNYEQYF	TGTGCCAGCAGCCTACCGAGCGGGGGCAACTACGAGCAGTACTTC
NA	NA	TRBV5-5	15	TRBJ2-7	CASSLAAGPNYEQYF	TGTGCCAGCAGCTTGGCGGCAGGGCCCAATTACGAGCAGTACTTC
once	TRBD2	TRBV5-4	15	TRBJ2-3	CASSLGHSGGVTQYF	TGTGCCAGCAGCTTGGGGCATAGCGGGGGAGTTACGCAGTATTTT
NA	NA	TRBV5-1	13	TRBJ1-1	CASRVGANTEAFF	TGCGCCAGCCGTGTGGGCGCGAACACTGAAGCTTTCTTT
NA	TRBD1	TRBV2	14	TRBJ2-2	CASTGELNTGELFF	TGTGCCAGTACAGGGGAACTTAACACCGGGGAGCTGTTTTTT
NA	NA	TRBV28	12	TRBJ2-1	CASSELANEQFF	TGTGCCAGCAGCGAATTGGCCAATGAGCAGTTCTTC
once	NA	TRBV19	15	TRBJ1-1	CASSRPSRGLPEAFF	TGTGCCAGTAGTAGACCCTCGCGGGGGTTACCTGAAGCTTTCTTT
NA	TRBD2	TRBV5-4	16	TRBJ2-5	CASSLGLAGGQETQYF	TGTGCCAGCAGCTTGGGACTAGCGGGAGGACAAGAGACCCAGTACTTC
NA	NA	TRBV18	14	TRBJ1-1	CASSPPSVNTEAFF	TGTGCCAGCTCACCACCGTCGGTGAACACTGAAGCTTTCTTT
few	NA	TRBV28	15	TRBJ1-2	CASSLLGRTNYGYTF	TGTGCCAGCAGTTTACTGGGCCGAACTAACTATGGCTACACCTTC
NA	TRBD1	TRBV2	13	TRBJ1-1	CANRQGRDTEAFF	TGTGCCAACCGACAGGGACGGGACACTGAAGCTTTCTTT
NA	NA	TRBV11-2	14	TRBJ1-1	CASSLAYYNTEAFF	TGTGCCAGCAGCTTAGCCTACTATAACACTGAAGCTTTCTTT
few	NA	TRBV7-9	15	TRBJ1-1	CASSPPLAVRTEAFF	TGTGCCAGCAGCCCCCCCTTAGCTGTGAGGACTGAAGCTTTCTTT
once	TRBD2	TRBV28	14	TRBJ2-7	CASSLAGGPHEQYF	TGTGCCAGCAGCCTAGCGGGAGGGCCCCACGAGCAGTACTTC
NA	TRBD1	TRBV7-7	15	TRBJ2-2	CASSPGTVNTGELFF	TGTGCCAGCAGCCCCGGGACAGTTAACACCGGGGAGCTGTTTTTT
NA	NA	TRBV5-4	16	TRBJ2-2	CASSLSAGANTGELFF	TGTGCCAGCAGCTTGTCCGCAGGGGCGAACACCGGGGAGCTGTTTTTT
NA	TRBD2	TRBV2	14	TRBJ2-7	CASRPSGAHYEQYF	TGTGCCAGCAGGCCGAGCGGGGCACACTACGAGCAGTACTTC
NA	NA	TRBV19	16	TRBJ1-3	CASSITATSSGNTIYF	TGTGCCAGTAGTATAACCGCCACGAGCTCTGGAAACACCATATATTTT
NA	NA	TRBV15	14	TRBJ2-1	CATSRVGSYNEQFF	TGTGCCACCAGCAGAGTCGGGAGCTACAATGAGCAGTTCTTC
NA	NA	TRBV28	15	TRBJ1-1	CASSPWADMNTEAFF	TGTGCCAGCAGTCCTTGGGCAGACATGAACACTGAAGCTTTCTTT
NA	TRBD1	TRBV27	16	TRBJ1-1	CASSPGTGVTDTEAFF	TGTGCCAGCAGTCCCGGGACAGGGGTAACGGACACTGAAGCTTTCTTT
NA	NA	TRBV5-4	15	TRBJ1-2	CASSFDRAGLYGYTF	TGTGCCAGCAGCTTTGATCGAGCAGGGCTCTATGGCTACACCTTC